This T cell receptor (beta chain) was identified during a study of cytomegalovirus exposure and HLA in healthy donors. This CDR3 contains 14 residues. This table comes from immunoSEQ multiplex PCR, and its TCRdb copy is limited to in-frame clones, with some not included. Here the sample spans about 170,000 clones, around nine tenths being singletons. This rearrangement joins TRBV21-1 to TRBJ1-2; TRBD1 was called by the table and not checked on the DNA. TRBV21-1 is a recognized pseudogene. Input material: PBMCs. The sequence derives from a man aged 18 to 29 in good health and CMV-seropositive. CDR3 loop: CASSRQAEWYGYTF. The DNA of the CDR3 is TGTGCCAGCAGCAGACAGGCGGAGTGGTATGGCTACACCTTC.